This paragraph covers one T cell receptor beta chain sequence. The antigen is not known. This CDR3 spans 12 amino acids. V lost 5 bases and J 1 base, leaving 5 bases between the germline ends. The germline V gene encodes CDR1 LNHDA and CDR2 SQIVND (reference sequence). CD4+ cells underwent separation, giving CD45RA+ naive and CD45RA-negative memory subsets. These data come from a study of shared clonotypes between healthy human individuals. In the study overall: Three CD4 naive, three CD4 memory, two CD8 naive and one CD8 memory plate were used per donor. Study-level results: Specimens sampled were limited to blood, with tissue repertoires likely differing.

In the original processing: Junction-only immunoSEQ sequences carried no quality scores, so filtering differed. Data came from immunoSEQ multiplex PCR; TCRdb stores just in-frame clones and leaves some out. V, J and clone size derive from that table, while D and trimming were established from the DNA sequence. This table holds 2 million to 2.5 million clones, around 95% found once. This chain links TRBV19 with TRBJ2-5; D is undetermined. The clonotype originates from a man aged 18-30 years in good health. Sequenced sample: naive CD4+ T cells sorted from blood. As to subset: CD45RA+ positively selected. The CDR3 DNA follows: TGTGCCAGTAGTCCTACCCAAGAGACCCAGTACTTC. Protein: CASSPTQETQYF.